Below are 19 T cell receptor beta chains sequenced from a single sample in a study of CD8 T cells in ankylosing spondylitis. Findings and limits, study-wide: It appeared that ankylosing spondylitis blood was characterized by a TCR beta motif of several highly homologous variants.

No antigen has been assigned to these receptors. TCRdb re-called the 5' RACE reads with MiXCR, one entry per CDR3 protein. This table has around 770,000 distinct CDR3 sequences, 10% to 15% appearing once. Sequenced material: blood, either unsorted or a sorted T cell fraction (not recorded which). These receptors all come from a male donor with ankylosing spondylitis.

V usage is TRBV7-2 and J usage is TRBJ2-1; D might be TRBD2 (5 bases). This CDR3 spans 13 amino acids. CDR1 is SGHTA, CDR2 FQGNSA, per germline. V dropped 7 bases and J dropped 7 bases, with 14 bases sitting between them. The CDR3 nucleotides read TGTGCCAGCACCCACATCCGGAGGAATGAGCAGTTCTTC. Translated, it gives CASTHIRRNEQFF.

This chain uses TRBV6-1 with TRBJ2-3; 7 nucleotides agree with TRBD2. V trimming: 6 bases; J trimming: 6 bases; junction bases outside the gene matches: 9. CDR3 length: 14 amino acids. CDR1 MNHNS and CDR2 SASEGT come from the germline V gene. The DNA of the CDR3 is TGTGCCAGCAGGAGAAGCGGGGATGGGGATACGCAGTATTTT. Its translation is CASRRSGDGDTQYF.

This chain links TRBV30 with TRBJ1-5; D is unclear. Germline V gene data show CDR1 as GTSNPN and CDR2 as SVGIG (reference sequence). The CDR3 spans 15 residues. V was pared by 0 bases and J by 6 bases, with 15 bases between. Here the CDR3 reads CAWSVWTETGQPQHF. CDR3 DNA sequence: TGTGCCTGGAGTGTATGGACTGAAACGGGTCAGCCCCAGCATTTT.

This clonotype came up many times. The chain combines TRBV29-1 with TRBJ2-3, with TRBD1 matching over 7 bases. Per germline, CDR1 SQVTM and CDR2 ANQGSEA. The CDR3 is made up of 14 amino acids. The V gene end was trimmed by 4 bases and the J gene end by 2 bases; junction bases not matched to a gene: 6. The CDR3 protein is CSVAKGAPTDTQYF. The DNA of the CDR3 is TGCAGCGTTGCGAAGGGGGCCCCCACAGATACGCAGTATTTT.

This chain joins TRBV7-2 and TRBJ1-1; 7 bases fit TRBD1. The CDR3 has 15 amino acids. J gave up 1 base and V 2 bases, and 4 bases lay outside the gene matches. Germline CDR1 reads SGHTA; CDR2 reads FQGNSA. This CDR3 is CASSLLGQSNTEAFF. In DNA form, the CDR3 reads TGTGCCAGCAGCTTACTGGGACAGTCGAACACTGAAGCTTTCTTT. Complete variable domain (other parts from reference TRBV7-2 and TRBJ1-1): GAGVSQSPSNKVTEKGKDVELRCDPISGHTALYWYRQSLGQGLEFLIYFQGNSAPDKSGLPSDRFSAERTGGSVSTLTIQRTQQEDSAVYLCASSLLGQSNTEAFFGQGTRLTVV.

This clonotype was seen a few times. The rearrangement uses TRBV20-1 and TRBJ2-7, with D possibly TRBD1 on 6 matching bases. This CDR3 has 12 residues. Germline CDR1 is DFQATT and CDR2 is SNEGSKA (reference sequence). The V end was cut by 6 bases, the J end by 3 bases, with 12 bases between. In DNA, the CDR3 is TGCAGTGCCGGGGACATCGTCTACGAGCAGTACTTC. Encoded protein: CSAGDIVYEQYF.

This clonotype was observed a few times. The chain uses TRBV20-1 and TRBJ2-1; no reliable D call. Germline CDR1 and CDR2: DFQATT and SNEGSKA (reference sequence). Trimming shortened V by 5 bases and J by 0 bases, and 14 bases separated the two germline ends. This CDR3 has 15 amino acids. The CDR3 nucleotides read TGCAGTGCTTCTCCCTTGATTAGCTCCTACAATGAGCAGTTCTTC. Amino acid sequence: CSASPLISSYNEQFF.

The V gene is TRBV12-3 or TRBV12-4, the J gene TRBJ2-7, with D hard to call. The CDR3 covers 13 residues. V shed 5 bases and J shed 3 bases, with 11 bases lying between them. CDR3 amino acids: CASSTYGIYEQYF. The CDR3 DNA follows: TGTGCCAGCAGTACCTACGGCATCTACGAGCAGTACTTC.

This clonotype was detected many times. The V and J genes are TRBV7-9 and TRBJ1-1; no clear D gene. This CDR3 is 15 amino acids long. The V gene's germline CDR1 is SEHNR and CDR2 FQNEAQ (reference sequence). V lost 5 bases and J 2 bases, leaving 15 bases between the germline ends. The CDR3 here is CASSPPVGGNTEAFF. CDR3 sequence (DNA): TGTGCCAGCAGCCCCCCCGTTGGTGGAAACACTGAAGCTTTCTTT.

This clonotype was detected only a few times. This CDR3 is CSARWDRVFGETQYF. The CDR3, as DNA: TGCAGTGCTAGATGGGACAGGGTGTTTGGGGAGACCCAGTACTTC. This chain joins TRBV20-1 and TRBJ2-5, with TRBD1 identical over 9 bases. J gave up 5 bases and V 2 bases, and 9 bases lay outside the gene matches. This CDR3 contains 15 residues. Per the germline V gene, CDR1 is DFQATT and CDR2 is SNEGSKA (reference sequence).

The chain links TRBV5-1 to TRBJ2-1; 8 bases agree with TRBD1. V was clipped by 4 bases and J by 4 bases; unmatched bases: 7. In germline, CDR1 is SGHRS, CDR2 YFSETQ. The CDR3 covers 15 residues. The CDR3 protein is CASSPPGGTYNEQFF. CDR3 in DNA: TGCGCCAGCAGCCCTCCAGGGGGCACGTACAATGAGCAGTTCTTC.

The V gene is TRBV3-1, the J gene TRBJ1-1; no clear D. This CDR3 spans 14 amino acids. Deletions cut 0 bases from V and 1 base from J, with 6 bases between. The germline V gene has CDR1 LGHDT and CDR2 YNNKEL (reference sequence). The CDR3 bases are TGTGCCAGCAGCCAAGAAGAGTCGAACACTGAAGCTTTCTTT. Residues: CASSQEESNTEAFF.

In this sample, this clonotype turned up a few times. This chain uses TRBV5-1 with TRBJ1-4; possible D gene TRBD1, 5 bases. From germline, CDR1 is SGHRS and CDR2 YFSETQ. V lost 4 bases, J lost 8 bases, and 21 bases lay in between. The CDR3 sequence is 16 residues long. The CDR3 sequence is CASSPQDWGLREKLFF. The DNA for the CDR3 is TGCGCCAGCAGCCCTCAGGATTGGGGGTTACGGGAAAAACTGTTTTTT.

This clonotype was seen repeatedly, ten times or more. The chain recombines TRBV5-4 with TRBJ1-2; no clear D. V was pared by 0 bases and J by 3 bases, with 6 bases between. In germline, CDR1 is SGHNT, CDR2 YYREEE (reference sequence). The CDR3 extends over 13 amino acids. This chain's CDR3 is CASSLEADYGYTF. The CDR3 bases are TGTGCCAGCAGCTTGGAGGCAGACTATGGCTACACCTTC.

This clonotype has more than one count but fewer than ten. The chain employs TRBV7-2 and TRBJ2-1; maybe TRBD1 (6 bases). CDR1 is SGHTA, CDR2 FQGNSA, per germline. This CDR3 is built from 17 residues. The V gene lost 5 bases and the J gene lost 2 bases, with 19 bases spanning the gap. CDR3 sequence: CASSPPGTTLPYNEQFF. The CDR3 region has the DNA TGTGCCAGCAGCCCTCCGGGGACAACCCTCCCCTACAATGAGCAGTTCTTC.

The chain joins TRBV30 to TRBJ1-1, with TRBD1 identical over 7 bases. The J segment lost 3 bases and the V segment lost 6 bases, leaving 7 bases of the junction unmatched. Germline-derived CDR1 and CDR2 are GTSNPN and SVGIG (reference sequence). This CDR3 region has 13 residues. CDR3 DNA sequence: TGTGCCTGCTCCGCAGGGGGGGACACTGAAGCTTTCTTT. Its translation: CACSAGGDTEAFF.

V gene TRBV7-3 combines with J gene TRBJ2-5; 7 bases align to TRBD1. The CDR3 is 15 amino acids. The ends lost 5 bases at V and 4 bases at J; junction bases unmatched: 10. Germline lookup yields CDR1 SGHTA and CDR2 FQGTGA. This chain's CDR3 is CASSPHETGPETQYF. The CDR3 nucleotides are TGTGCCAGCAGCCCGCATGAGACAGGGCCAGAGACCCAGTACTTC.

The chain uses TRBV12-3 or TRBV12-4 and TRBJ2-4, with TRBD1 as a possible D gene (6 bases). The V gene lost 5 bases and the J gene lost 3 bases, with 17 bases spanning the gap. The CDR3 length is 16 residues. CDR3 amino acids: CASSPPGEIGKNIQYF. The CDR3 DNA reads TGTGCCAGCAGTCCCCCAGGGGAAATCGGCAAAAACATTCAGTACTTC.

This clonotype was found a few times. The chain employs TRBV7-2 and TRBJ2-7; D could derive from TRBD1 or TRBD2 (5 bases each). V was shortened by 5 bases and J by 0 bases, with 20 bases between the two germline ends. There are 17 residues in the CDR3. Germline CDR1 is SGHTA and CDR2 is FQGNSA. The CDR3 sequence is CASSTPPGPAGSYEQYF. The CDR3, as DNA: TGTGCCAGCAGCACACCTCCGGGACCTGCAGGCTCCTACGAGCAGTACTTC.